A selection of T cell receptor beta chains follows, all from one sample in a study of T cell repertoires in cytomegalovirus infection. No antigen has been identified for these receptors. One entry per CDR3 protein results from TCRdb running MiXCR on the reads. The table records approximately 990,000 distinct CDR3 sequences, about a third of them present only once. The sample consisted of cultured CD8+ T cells from PBMCs, taken from culture after CMV antigen stimulation. The receptors derive from a human donor in good health (CMV status not recorded). Some clones in this sample may be carry-over from other donors' samples. CDR3s include the opening cysteine and the closing phenylalanine or tryptophan. The order of the fields is clone size, D gene, V gene, J gene, CDR3 DNA, CDR3 protein. D genes are given only for firm matches. The size entry is marked missing in some rows and otherwise reads once, few, many or a size class.

few	NA	TRBV4-1	TRBJ1-5	TGCGCCAGCAGCTCCCGGACGGATAGCAATCAGCCCCAGCATTTT	CASSSRTDSNQPQHF
few	TRBD1	TRBV19	TRBJ2-7	TGTGCCAGTAGCCCTTGGATGGGACAGGGGCTGATCTCCTACGAGCAGTACTTC	CASSPWMGQGLISYEQYF
few	NA	TRBV5-1	TRBJ2-2	TGCGCCAGCAGCTACGAGGAGGGGGATCGCACCGGGGAGCTGTTTTTT	CASSYEEGDRTGELFF
NA	NA	TRBV12-3/TRBV12-4	TRBJ2-3	TGTGCCAGCAGTCCGGACAGCTCTAGCACAGATACGCAGTATTTT	CASSPDSSSTDTQYF
many	TRBD1	TRBV7-2	TRBJ1-2	TGTGCCAGCAGCTCCCCGGGGCAGGGGGCGAACTATGGCTACACCTTC	CASSSPGQGANYGYTF
few	NA	TRBV15	TRBJ1-2	TGTGCCACCAGCAGAGAAGGGGTGGGCTACACCTTC	CATSREGVGYTF
NA	NA	TRBV6-4	TRBJ1-6	TGTGCCAGCAGTGAGGGGGCCAATTCACCCCTCCACTTT	CASSEGANSPLHF
few	TRBD2	TRBV4-1	TRBJ2-3	TGCGCCAGCAGCCAAGATGGGGGACTAGCGGGGGAGAAAGATACGCAGTATTTT	CASSQDGGLAGEKDTQYF
few	TRBD1	TRBV7-8	TRBJ2-2	TGTGCCAGCAGCCCTAGCGAGGGGACAGGAGCCGGGGAGCTGTTTTTT	CASSPSEGTGAGELFF
few	NA	TRBV6-2/TRBV6-3	TRBJ2-2	TGTGCCAGCGAGGGAGGGGGTAGCGCCGGGGAGCTGTTTTTT	CASEGGGSAGELFF
NA	NA	TRBV5-1	TRBJ1-1	TGCGCCAGCAGCCCGAGTACTGGGGGGTTAGGGGCAGGCCTCCTGGACACTGAAGCTTTCTTT	CASSPSTGGLGAGLLDTEAFF
few	TRBD2	TRBV12-3/TRBV12-4	TRBJ2-2	TGTGCCAGCAGCCTACCCTCTAGCGGGGGGGGGGACACCGGGGAGCTGTTTTTT	CASSLPSSGGGDTGELFF
NA	NA	TRBV25-1	TRBJ1-2	TGTGCCAGCAGTGTAGGGGTAGGAGGCTACACCTTC	CASSVGVGGYTF
NA	NA	TRBV7-9	TRBJ1-1	TGTGCCAGCAGCCGGTCGCAGCACACTGAAGCTTTCTTT	CASSRSQHTEAFF
NA	NA	TRBV10-3	TRBJ1-5	TGTGCCATCAGTGAGGGGTGGGGTAATCAGCCCCAGCATTTT	CAISEGWGNQPQHF
NA	NA	TRBV5-8	TRBJ2-3	TGTGCCAGCAGCTTGATAGTTTCAGATTCTCTCACAGATACGCAGTATTTT	CASSLIVSDSLTDTQYF
NA	NA	TRBV2	TRBJ2-1	TGTGCCAGCAGTGAAGCGCCGGGGTACCATGAGCAGTTCTTC	CASSEAPGYHEQFF
many	NA	TRBV7-8	TRBJ2-1	TGTGCCAGCAGTTCGGACCGACACAATGAGCAGTTCTTC	CASSSDRHNEQFF
many	NA	TRBV7-2	TRBJ1-1	TGTGCCAGCAGCCCAGAAGCCCAGGGGTTAAACACTGAAGCTTTCTTT	CASSPEAQGLNTEAFF
NA	NA	TRBV5-1	TRBJ1-4	TGCGCCAGCAGCCCCTGGTTGTCAACTAATGAAAAACTGTTTTTT	CASSPWLSTNEKLFF
NA	TRBD1	TRBV27	TRBJ2-3	TGTGCCAGCAGTTTTTCCTTCCTGGGGACAGGAGGCTACACAGATACGCAGTATTTT	CASSFSFLGTGGYTDTQYF
few	NA	TRBV12-3/TRBV12-4	TRBJ2-1	TGTGCCAGCAGTTTACTGCAGGGCATTAGTTTCTACAATGAGCAGTTCTTC	CASSLLQGISFYNEQFF
NA	NA	TRBV18	TRBJ2-5	TGTGCCAGCTCACCACAAGGTTTTAAAGAGACCCAGTACTTC	CASSPQGFKETQYF
NA	TRBD2	TRBV7-6	TRBJ2-3	TGTGCCAGCAGCTCGAGCGGGGGGAGTGGGGATACGCAGTATTTT	CASSSSGGSGDTQYF
few	NA	TRBV7-9	TRBJ1-6	TGTGCCAGTCGGCGATATAATTCACCCCTCCACTTT	CASRRYNSPLHF
few	TRBD1	TRBV7-9	TRBJ1-1	TGTGCCAGCAGCGGCCGGGACAGCCTCTACATGAACACTGAAGCTTTCTTT	CASSGRDSLYMNTEAFF
few	TRBD1	TRBV6-6	TRBJ2-7	TGTGCCAGCAGACACACAGGGACAGGCGAGCAGTACTTC	CASRHTGTGEQYF
NA	NA	TRBV7-9	TRBJ2-4	TGTGCCAGCAGATCCAATTGGGACATTCAGTACTTC	CASRSNWDIQYF
few	TRBD1	TRBV7-9	TRBJ1-1	TGTGCCAGCAGCTTCACCCAGGGGGCGCAGCTTGAAGCTTTCTTT	CASSFTQGAQLEAFF
NA	NA	TRBV5-1	TRBJ2-3	TGCGCCAGCCAACGCTGGGGCCGGGGCACAGATACGCAGTATTTT	CASQRWGRGTDTQYF
NA	NA	TRBV9	TRBJ2-3	TGTGCCAGCAGCGTAGCGGGGGTTGGCGCAGATACGCAGTATTTT	CASSVAGVGADTQYF
many	NA	TRBV7-8	TRBJ2-1	TGTGCCAGCAGCTTAGTATGGAGCTCCTACAATGAGCAGTTCTTC	CASSLVWSSYNEQFF
NA	TRBD1	TRBV7-6	TRBJ2-3	TGTGCCAGCAGCTGGACAGGAGAGGCAGATACGCAGTATTTT	CASSWTGEADTQYF
few	TRBD2	TRBV7-6	TRBJ2-7	TGTGCCAGCAGCTTAGTTTTAGCGGGGGGGCCCGAGCAGTACTTC	CASSLVLAGGPEQYF
many	TRBD1	TRBV12-3/TRBV12-4	TRBJ1-4	TGTGCCAGCAGTTTCCTCATACCGGGACAGCCGGCCCCAACTAATGAAAAACTGTTTTTT	CASSFLIPGQPAPTNEKLFF
NA	NA	TRBV2	TRBJ1-5	TGTGCCAGCAGAGCGTCGCAGGGGAATCAGCCCCAGCATTTT	CASRASQGNQPQHF
NA	TRBD1	TRBV13	TRBJ2-1	TGTGCCAGCAGCTCCCCCGGGACAGGTGCCGTCTTC	CASSSPGTGAVF
many	TRBD2	TRBV7-6	TRBJ2-3	TGTGCCAGCAGGTCTGGACTAGCGGGGGGCACAGATACGCAGTATTTT	CASRSGLAGGTDTQYF
once	NA	TRBV7-6	TRBJ2-2	TGTGCCAGCAGCTTTGCGATCGGGGCCAACACCGGGGAGCTGTTTTTT	CASSFAIGANTGELFF
NA	NA	TRBV11-2	TRBJ1-1	TGTGCCAGCAGCTTAGATCCAGGGCCTTTCGAAGCTTTCTTT	CASSLDPGPFEAFF
few	NA	TRBV15	TRBJ2-7	TGTGCCACCAGCAGAGAACAAAGGGGCCACGAGCAGTACTTC	CATSREQRGHEQYF
NA	NA	TRBV27	TRBJ1-2	TGTGCCAGCAGTTTGGGGCTGTCTAACTATGGCTACACCTTC	CASSLGLSNYGYTF
once	NA	TRBV4-2	TRBJ2-3	TGTGCCAGCAGCCTCGACCTCCTAGGAAGCACAGATACGCAGTATTTT	CASSLDLLGSTDTQYF
many	TRBD2	TRBV7-2	TRBJ2-5	TGTGCCAGCAGCTTAGGTCCCACGCGGGGGGATGGAGAGACCCAGTACTTC	CASSLGPTRGDGETQYF
NA	TRBD2	TRBV7-9	TRBJ2-3	TGTGCCAGCAGCTTCCGGACTAGCGGGAGCACAGATATGCAGTATTTT	CASSFRTSGSTDMQYF
many	NA	TRBV7-2	TRBJ2-1	TGTGCCAGCAGCCCCCCCGGCGATGAGCAGTTCTTC	CASSPPGDEQFF
NA	TRBD2	TRBV24-1	TRBJ2-1	TGTGCCACCAGTGATTTTCCAGCGGGGGGGCTCGGTAAGCAGTTCTTC	CATSDFPAGGLGKQFF
NA	TRBD1	TRBV5-1	TRBJ1-5	TGCGCCAGCAGCCGGACAGGCTATTACGAGCCCCAGCATTTT	CASSRTGYYEPQHF
once	NA	TRBV7-2	TRBJ1-4	NA	CASSLQRTRAVKNCFF
NA	NA	TRBV19	TRBJ2-1	TGTGCCAGTAGTATCCAGGGGGGCGTCTACAATGAGCAGTTCTTC	CASSIQGGVYNEQFF
NA	NA	TRBV7-9	TRBJ2-1	TGTGCCAGCAGAGGGAGCGGCGATGAGCAGTTCTTC	CASRGSGDEQFF
NA	TRBD1	TRBV18	TRBJ2-2	TGTGCCAACTCACCGGAAGGGACAGGGAACACCGGGGAGCTGTTTTTT	CANSPEGTGNTGELFF
NA	TRBD2	TRBV5-1	TRBJ2-1	TGCGCCAGCAGCTTGGGCGGGACTAGCGGGGTGATTAATGAGCAGTTCTTC	CASSLGGTSGVINEQFF
NA	TRBD2	TRBV15	TRBJ2-1	TGTGCCACCAGCGAGACTAGCCACCGCTCCTACAATGAGCAGTTCTTC	CATSETSHRSYNEQFF